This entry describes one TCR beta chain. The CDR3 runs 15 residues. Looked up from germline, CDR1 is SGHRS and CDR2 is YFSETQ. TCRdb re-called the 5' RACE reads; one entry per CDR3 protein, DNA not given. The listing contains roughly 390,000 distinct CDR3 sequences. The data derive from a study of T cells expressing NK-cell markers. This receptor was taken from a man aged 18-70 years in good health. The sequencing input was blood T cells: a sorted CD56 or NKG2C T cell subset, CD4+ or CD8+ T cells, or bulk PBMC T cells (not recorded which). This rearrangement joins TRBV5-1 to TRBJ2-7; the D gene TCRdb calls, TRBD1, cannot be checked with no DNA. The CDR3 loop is CASSPRPGALYEQYF.